A selection of T cell receptor beta chains follows, all from one sample in a study of blood T cell repertoires in COVID-19. Measured with immunoSEQ multiplex PCR; TCRdb has only the in-frame clones, and not every one. The sample has around 440,000 clones; approximately 90% are singletons. Sequenced: peripheral blood. The receptors come from a woman in her fifties or sixties with COVID-19, enrolled during active disease. Both conserved end residues are part of each CDR3. The D gene is left open where the match is weak. Clone size is given for some rows only: seen once, a few or many times, or a class if the clone is expanded.

clone_size	j_call	v_call	d_call	cdr3_nt	cdr3_aa
-	TRBJ2-3	TRBV4-1	-	TGCGCCAGCAGCCTGAGCTCCGTTCCCACAGATACGCAGTATTTT	CASSLSSVPTDTQYF
-	TRBJ1-1	TRBV27	TRBD1	TGTGCCAGCAGTTTAGGGACAGGGGCGACCACTGAAGCTTTCTTT	CASSLGTGATTEAFF
few	TRBJ1-3	TRBV6-5	-	TGTGCCAGCAGGGCTCAGGGGTACAACACCATATATTTT	CASRAQGYNTIYF
-	TRBJ2-3	TRBV20-1	-	TGCAGTGCCGGACTCGAGGATACGCAGTATTTT	CSAGLEDTQYF
-	TRBJ2-3	TRBV24-1	TRBD2	TGTGCCACCCAGACTAGCGGGGCGTTCACAGATACGCAGTATTTT	CATQTSGAFTDTQYF
few	TRBJ1-1	TRBV5-6	-	TGTGCCAGCAGCTCAGGGACAACCCGAGGGGCTTTCTTT	CASSSGTTRGAFF
-	TRBJ1-2	TRBV5-1	-	TGCGCCAGCAGCCCTTACAGACCCGGCAGTAGCTACACCTTC	CASSPYRPGSSYTF
-	TRBJ2-3	TRBV7-3	-	TGTGCCAGCAGCTTCGGGAGCACAGATACGCAGTATTTT	CASSFGSTDTQYF
-	TRBJ2-3	TRBV5-1	TRBD1	TGCGCCAGCAGCTTGGAACAGGGGGGCCGAGATACGCAGTATTTT	CASSLEQGGRDTQYF
-	TRBJ2-1	TRBV27	TRBD1	TGTGCCAGCAGCCAGGACAGGAACTCCTACAATGAGCAGTTCTTC	CASSQDRNSYNEQFF
-	TRBJ2-5	TRBV27	TRBD1	TGTGCCAGCATAAGACCCGGGACAGGGTATGGGGAGACCCAGTACTTC	CASIRPGTGYGETQYF
-	TRBJ2-1	TRBV6-2/TRBV6-3	TRBD2	TGTGCCAGCAGTAGACTAGCGGGCGAGGGGTACAATGAGCAGTTCTTC	CASSRLAGEGYNEQFF
-	TRBJ1-2	TRBV2	-	TGTGCCAGCAGTCTAGGTCGGGGGGCTGTGGATGGCTACACCTTC	CASSLGRGAVDGYTF
once	TRBJ1-2	TRBV12-3/TRBV12-4	-	TGTGCCAGCAGTTTAGGGGGGCGTAGCGGCTACACCTTC	CASSLGGRSGYTF
-	TRBJ2-1	TRBV28	TRBD1	TGTGCCAGCAGCAACGACAGGGATGAGCAGTTCTTC	CASSNDRDEQFF
-	TRBJ1-1	TRBV5-1	-	TGCGCCAGCAGCTTGGGGCAGGCAGTTTACACTGAAGCTTTCTTT	CASSLGQAVYTEAFF
-	TRBJ2-1	TRBV4-1	-	TGCGCCAGCAGCCCCCAGGGATCCTATGAGCAGTTCTTC	CASSPQGSYEQFF
-	TRBJ1-6	TRBV12-1	-	TGTGCCAGCAGCTCCCGGGACAGGGCTTGGTCCTATAATTCACCCCTCCACTTT	CASSSRDRAWSYNSPLHF
-	TRBJ1-5	TRBV9	-	TGTGCCAGCAGCGTAGAGCCCAGGGCACCGAATCAGCCCCAGCATTTT	CASSVEPRAPNQPQHF
-	TRBJ1-1	TRBV10-2	-	TGCGCCAGCAGTGAGACTCAACGGGGTGAAGCTTTCTTT	CASSETQRGEAFF